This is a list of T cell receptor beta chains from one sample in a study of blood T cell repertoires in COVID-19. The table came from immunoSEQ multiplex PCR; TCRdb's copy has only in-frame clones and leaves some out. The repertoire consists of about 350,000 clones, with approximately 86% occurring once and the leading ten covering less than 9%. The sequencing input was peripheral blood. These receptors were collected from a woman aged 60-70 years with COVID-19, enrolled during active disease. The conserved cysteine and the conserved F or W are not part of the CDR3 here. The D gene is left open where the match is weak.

ASSQTGALNTEAF,TRBJ1-1,TRBV19,TRBD1
ASLWGRTGNYGYT,TRBJ1-2,TRBV2,TRBD1
ATSDTRGGGGTDTQY,TRBJ2-3,TRBV24-1,TRBD2
ASSLTPIYEQY,TRBJ2-7,TRBV13,NA
ASSPGLVSNEQF,TRBJ2-1,TRBV18,TRBD2
ASTRTGDYGYT,TRBJ1-2,TRBV6-5,TRBD1
ASSHRVGNGYT,TRBJ1-2,TRBV3-1/TRBV3-2,NA
ASSYSGAGGRNTQY,TRBJ2-3,TRBV6-5,TRBD2
ASGLAGGIYNEQF,TRBJ2-1,TRBV5-1,TRBD2
ASRGRGHGTEAF,TRBJ1-1,TRBV7-8,TRBD1
SALYGYT,TRBJ1-2,TRBV20-1,NA
ASSWSSNEQF,TRBJ2-1,TRBV7-9,NA
ASSAWGDSELAYGYT,TRBJ1-2,TRBV25-1,TRBD1
ASSLAGGFSYNEQF,TRBJ2-1,TRBV5-4,TRBD2
ASSVLGTGGTMNTEAF,TRBJ1-1,TRBV5-1,TRBD1
ATSRDWEQGLQPQH,TRBJ1-5,TRBV15,TRBD1
SAPRGGVWT,TRBJ1-2,TRBV20-1,NA
ASIDPGTEAF,TRBJ1-1,TRBV19,NA
ASSFGQGFGAF,TRBJ1-1,TRBV12-3/TRBV12-4,NA
ASSLGPVSGGDTQY,TRBJ2-3,TRBV7-2,NA
ASRPNSRYEQY,TRBJ2-7,TRBV14,NA
ASSLLSGGPGNEQF,TRBJ2-1,TRBV7-9,TRBD2
ASSQVPGTQIPGELF,TRBJ2-2,TRBV4-3,NA
ASSQWAGGDNEQF,TRBJ2-1,TRBV5-5,TRBD2
ASSPQGYPGNIQY,TRBJ2-4,TRBV27,NA
ASSFSIGGTEAF,TRBJ1-1,TRBV11-3,NA